This entry lists 9 T cell receptor beta chains sequenced from one sample in a study of T cell repertoires in cytomegalovirus infection. MiXCR, applied by TCRdb to the reads, yields one record per CDR3 protein. The table lists about 150,000 distinct CDR3 sequences, 20% to 30% of them singletons, with approximately 9.9% in the top ten. What was sequenced was PBMCs. The receptor source for this set is a human donor in good health (CMV status not recorded). Some clones in this sample may be carry-over from other donors' samples.

This clonotype was detected many times. The V call is TRBV7-2, the J call TRBJ1-1; perhaps TRBD1 as D (6 bases). The germline gives CDR1 SGHTA, CDR2 FQGNSA. CDR3 length equals 15 residues. The ends were cut back, 1 base at V and 3 bases at J, with 12 bases in the middle. The CDR3: CASSLGRGRDTEAFF. CDR3 sequence (DNA): TGTGCCAGCAGCTTAGGCAGGGGAAGAGACACTGAAGCTTTCTTT.

This clonotype was found a few times. This chain links TRBV27 with TRBJ2-1; TRBD2 agrees at 12 bases. The germline CDR1 and CDR2 sequences are MNHEY and SMNVEV (reference sequence). V shed 5 bases and J 2 bases; nucleotides not matched to a gene: 4. This CDR3 region has 16 residues. The CDR3 loop is CASSISSGRAYNEQFF. DNA of the CDR3: TGTGCCAGCAGTATCTCTAGCGGGAGGGCCTACAATGAGCAGTTCTTC.

This clonotype was seen a few times. V usage is TRBV28 and J usage is TRBJ1-5; TRBD1 is a possible D gene (5 bases). V was pared by 4 bases and J by 2 bases, with 15 bases between. The CDR3 loop spans 16 amino acids. Germline CDR1 and CDR2: MDHEN and SYDVKM. DNA of the CDR3: TGTGCCAGCAGTTCCAACAGACCGGGGGGCAATCAGCCCCAGCATTTT. It translates to CASSSNRPGGNQPQHF.

This clonotype turned up a few times. The chain uses TRBV6-5 and TRBJ2-1, with 9 bases fitting TRBD2. CDR1 is MNHEY, CDR2 SVGAGI, per germline. The ends lost 7 bases at V and 6 bases at J; junction bases unmatched: 13. There are 16 residues in the CDR3. DNA of the CDR3: TGTGCCAGCATTCCTCAGGCGGGGGGGCCAGGCAATGAGCAGTTCTTC. Amino acid sequence: CASIPQAGGPGNEQFF.

The chain uses TRBV28 and TRBJ2-7, with D uncertain. The CDR3 contains 14 residues. In germline, CDR1 is MDHEN, CDR2 SYDVKM. The V gene lost 1 base and the J gene lost 4 bases, with 11 bases spanning the gap. The CDR3 nucleotides are TGTGCCAGCAGTTTATCCCGAGCCTTGTACGAGCAGTACTTC. It yields the protein CASSLSRALYEQYF.

This clonotype was seen only a few times. The V and J genes are TRBV20-1 and TRBJ2-7; D might be TRBD2 (6 bases). The CDR3 extends over 13 amino acids. Trimming took 3 bases from V and 3 from J, leaving 12 bases between them. Germline loops: CDR1 DFQATT, CDR2 SNEGSKA (reference sequence). DNA of the CDR3: TGCAGTGCTAGTTGGGGGACTGTCTACGAGCAGTACTTC. Protein product: CSASWGTVYEQYF.

The V call is TRBV28, the J call TRBJ2-5; 12 nucleotides line up with TRBD2. The CDR3 consists of 17 residues. Trimming at V came to 3 bases and at J to 4 bases, leaving 9 bases not matched to a gene. Germline V CDR1 and CDR2: MDHEN, SYDVKM. DNA of the CDR3: TGTGCCAGCAGTTTTGGGTTCGAACTAGCGGGAGGAGAGACCCAGTACTTC. It translates to CASSFGFELAGGETQYF.

Many counts were recorded for this clonotype. The V and J genes are TRBV7-2 and TRBJ2-3; TRBD2 aligns across 8 bases. The length of the CDR3 is 14 residues. Germline V gene sequence: CDR1 SGHTA, CDR2 FQGNSA. Trimming took 5 bases from V and 4 from J; bases not matched to a gene: 5. The CDR3: CASSTGTRSDTQYF. As DNA, the CDR3 is TGTGCCAGCAGCACCGGGACTAGGTCAGATACGCAGTATTTT.

CDR3 nucleotides: TGTGCCAGTAGTATACGTGTTTTCAATGAGCAGTTCTTC. As protein: CASSIRVFNEQFF. The J gene is TRBJ2-1, the V gene TRBV19; no firm D call. V lost 2 bases, J lost 6 bases, and 8 bases lay in between. This CDR3 is 13 amino acids long. From germline, CDR1 is LNHDA and CDR2 SQIVND (reference sequence).